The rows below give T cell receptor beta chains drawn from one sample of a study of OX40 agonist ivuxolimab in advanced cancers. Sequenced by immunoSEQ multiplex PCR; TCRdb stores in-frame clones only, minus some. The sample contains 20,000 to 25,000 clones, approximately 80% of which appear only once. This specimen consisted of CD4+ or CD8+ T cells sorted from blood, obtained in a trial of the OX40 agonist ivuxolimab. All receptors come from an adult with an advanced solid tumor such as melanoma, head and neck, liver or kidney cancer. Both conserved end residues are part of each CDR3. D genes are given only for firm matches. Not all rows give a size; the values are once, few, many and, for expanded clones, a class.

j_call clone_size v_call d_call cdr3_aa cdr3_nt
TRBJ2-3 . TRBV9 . CASSVGGSGTDTQYF TGTGCCAGCAGCGTAGGGGGTAGCGGCACAGATACGCAGTATTTT
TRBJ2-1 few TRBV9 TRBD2 CASSGAGGIDEQFF TGTGCCAGCAGCGGAGCGGGAGGGATAGATGAGCAGTTCTTC
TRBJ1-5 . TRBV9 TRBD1 CASSGQGSNQPQHF TGTGCCAGCAGCGGACAGGGGAGCAATCAGCCCCAGCATTTT
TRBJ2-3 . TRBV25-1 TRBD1 CASSDLTQGSFTDTQYF TGTGCCAGCAGTGACCTTACACAGGGGAGCTTCACAGATACGCAGTATTTT
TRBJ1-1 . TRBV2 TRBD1 CASSGTGGALNTEAFF TGTGCCAGCAGTGGGACAGGGGGGGCGTTGAACACTGAAGCTTTCTTT
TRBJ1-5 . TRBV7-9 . CASSYSSPGPGQPQHF TGTGCCAGCAGCTACTCTTCTCCCGGGCCGGGTCAGCCCCAGCATTTT
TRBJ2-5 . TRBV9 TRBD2 CASSVGRLAGQETQYF TGTGCCAGCAGCGTAGGTCGCCTAGCGGGCCAAGAGACCCAGTACTTC
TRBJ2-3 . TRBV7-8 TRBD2 CASSLLLAGDTQYF TGTGCCAGCAGCTTATTGCTAGCGGGGGATACGCAGTATTTT
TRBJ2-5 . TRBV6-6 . CASSYSQEAETQYF TGTGCCAGCAGTTACTCACAGGAGGCAGAGACCCAGTACTTC
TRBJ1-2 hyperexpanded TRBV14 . CASSQDRGFKGYTF TGTGCCAGCAGCCAAGATCGAGGGTTTAAGGGCTACACCTTC
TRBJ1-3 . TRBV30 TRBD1 CAWDRDDGNTIYF TGTGCCTGGGACAGGGACGACGGAAACACCATATATTTT
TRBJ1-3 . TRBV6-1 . CASRTGSGNTIYF TGTGCCAGCAGGACAGGCTCTGGAAACACCATATATTTT
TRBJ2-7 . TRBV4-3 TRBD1 CASSQGTGYPDEQYF TGCGCCAGCAGCCAGGGGACAGGGTACCCCGACGAGCAGTACTTC
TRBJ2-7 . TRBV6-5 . CASSSTQSSYEQYF TGTGCCAGCAGTTCCACACAGAGCTCCTACGAGCAGTACTTC
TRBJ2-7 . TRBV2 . CATLGDEQYF TGTGCCACCCTGGGGGACGAGCAGTACTTC
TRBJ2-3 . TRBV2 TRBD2 CASRTTGGVRLAGADTQYF TGTGCCAGCAGAACCACAGGGGGCGTGAGACTAGCGGGAGCAGATACGCAGTATTTT
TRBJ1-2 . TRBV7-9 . CASSSGGSGYTF TGTGCCAGCAGCTCAGGCGGTTCCGGCTACACCTTC
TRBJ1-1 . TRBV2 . CASSAGWGGNTEAFF TGTGCCAGCAGTGCGGGTTGGGGGGGGAACACTGAAGCTTTCTTT
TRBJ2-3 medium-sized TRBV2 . CASSTPDVNGDTQYF TGTGCCAGCAGTACTCCGGACGTGAATGGAGATACGCAGTATTTT
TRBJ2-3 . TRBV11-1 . CASSLVRGALADTQYF TGTGCCAGCAGCTTAGTGCGGGGAGCCCTGGCAGATACGCAGTATTTT
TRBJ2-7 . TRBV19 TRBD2 CASSIESGLAFYEQYF TGTGCCAGTAGTATAGAGTCGGGACTAGCCTTCTACGAGCAGTACTTC
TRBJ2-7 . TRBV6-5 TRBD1 CASSYDPQGADEQYF TGTGCCAGCAGTTATGACCCACAGGGGGCGGACGAGCAGTACTTC
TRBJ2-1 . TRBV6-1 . CATVQGFVNEQFF TGTGCCACCGTACAGGGATTCGTCAATGAGCAGTTCTTC
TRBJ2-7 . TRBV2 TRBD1 CASLRQGYEQYF TGTGCCAGCCTTAGACAGGGCTACGAGCAGTACTTC
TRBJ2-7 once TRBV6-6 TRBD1 CASSGGQGYYEQYF TGTGCCAGCAGTGGGGGACAGGGTTACTACGAGCAGTACTTC
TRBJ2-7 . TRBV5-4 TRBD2 CASSLEREGSYEQYF TGTGCCAGCAGCTTGGAGCGGGAGGGCTCCTACGAGCAGTACTTC
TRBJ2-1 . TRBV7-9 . CASSPWTRQNEQFF TGTGCCAGCAGCCCCTGGACCAGGCAAAATGAGCAGTTCTTC
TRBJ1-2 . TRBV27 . CASSFQSGTRNGYTF TGTGCCAGCAGTTTCCAATCCGGGACCCGAAATGGCTACACCTTC
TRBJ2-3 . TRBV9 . CASSVGRRGTSTDTQYF TGTGCCAGCAGCGTAGGCAGGAGAGGGACTAGCACAGATACGCAGTATTTT
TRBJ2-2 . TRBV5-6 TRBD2 CASSLVRGGAPGELFF TGTGCCAGCAGCTTGGTCCGCGGGGGGGCCCCCGGGGAGCTGTTTTTT
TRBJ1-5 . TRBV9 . CASSVGGYSNQPQHF TGTGCCAGCAGCGTAGGGGGGTATAGCAATCAGCCCCAGCATTTT
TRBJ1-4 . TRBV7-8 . CASSPRPGGGEKLFF TGTGCCAGCAGCCCCCGGCCCGGGGGGGGTGAAAAACTGTTTTTT
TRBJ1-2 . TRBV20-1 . CSAPVGYGYTF TGCAGTGCCCCGGTAGGCTATGGCTACACCTTC
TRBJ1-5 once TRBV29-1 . CSVEEGDNQPQHF TGCAGCGTTGAGGAGGGGGACAATCAGCCCCAGCATTTT
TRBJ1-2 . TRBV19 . CASSIASYRNYGYTF TGTGCCAGTAGTATCGCGAGTTACCGGAACTATGGCTACACCTTC
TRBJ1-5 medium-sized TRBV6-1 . CASSEGGSYQPQHF TGTGCCAGCAGTGAAGGGGGCTCGTATCAGCCCCAGCATTTT
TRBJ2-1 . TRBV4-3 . CASSQDGSAGSYNEQFF TGCGCCAGCAGCCAAGATGGTAGCGCCGGCTCCTACAATGAGCAGTTCTTC
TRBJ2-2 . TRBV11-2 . CAIEGAGTGELFF TGTGCTATAGAAGGGGCGGGAACCGGGGAGCTGTTTTTT
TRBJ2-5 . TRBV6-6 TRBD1 CASRRGQGGSETQYF TGTGCCAGCAGGCGCGGACAGGGAGGATCGGAGACCCAGTACTTC
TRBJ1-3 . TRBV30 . CAWRWGSSGSTIYF TGTGCCTGGAGGTGGGGAAGCTCTGGAAGCACCATATATTTT
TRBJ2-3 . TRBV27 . CASSFRAAYTDTQYF TGTGCCAGCAGTTTTCGGGCAGCCTACACAGATACGCAGTATTTT
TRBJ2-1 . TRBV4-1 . CASSHYWGSGEQFF TGCGCCAGCAGCCACTATTGGGGGTCGGGTGAGCAGTTCTTC
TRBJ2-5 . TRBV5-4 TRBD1 CASSWTGGYQETQYF TGTGCCAGCAGCTGGACAGGGGGGTACCAAGAGACCCAGTACTTC
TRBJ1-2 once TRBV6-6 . CASSYSEGLYGYTF TGTGCCAGCAGTTACTCGGAGGGGCTGTATGGCTACACCTTC
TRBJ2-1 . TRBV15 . CATSRVLASEQFF TGTGCCACCAGCAGAGTTCTAGCATCTGAGCAGTTCTTC
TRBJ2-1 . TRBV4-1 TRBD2 CASSQLAGGPRFF TGCGCCAGCAGCCAACTAGCGGGAGGGCCAAGGTTCTTC
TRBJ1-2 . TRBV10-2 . CASSRDSGYTF TGCGCCAGCAGCAGGGATAGCGGCTACACCTTC
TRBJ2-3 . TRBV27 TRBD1 CASSFFWTGAGDTQYF TGTGCCAGCAGTTTCTTCTGGACAGGGGCTGGAGATACGCAGTATTTT
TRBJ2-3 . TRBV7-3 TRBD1 CASSLTGSTDTQYF TGTGCCAGCAGCTTGACAGGGAGTACAGATACGCAGTATTTT
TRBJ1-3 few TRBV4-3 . CASSQGPFDGNTIYF TGCGCCAGCAGCCAGGGTCCTTTCGACGGAAACACCATATATTTT
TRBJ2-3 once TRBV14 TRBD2 CASSRLADTDTQYF TGTGCCAGCAGCCGACTAGCGGACACAGATACGCAGTATTTT
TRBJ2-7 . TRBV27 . CASSWDQGIEQYF TGTGCCAGCAGTTGGGACCAAGGGATCGAGCAGTACTTC
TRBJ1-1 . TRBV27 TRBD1 CASSLTGGPNTEAFF TGTGCCAGCAGTTTGACAGGGGGACCGAACACTGAAGCTTTCTTT
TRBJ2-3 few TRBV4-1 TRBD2 CASSQGASGRSDTQYF TGCGCCAGCAGCCAAGGGGCAAGCGGGAGGTCAGATACGCAGTATTTT
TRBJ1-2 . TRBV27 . CASSLNSFYGYTF TGTGCCAGCAGTTTGAACAGCTTCTATGGCTACACCTTC
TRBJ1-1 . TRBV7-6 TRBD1 CASSLGRVGTGGENTEAFF TGTGCCAGCAGCTTAGGGCGTGTGGGGACAGGGGGCGAGAACACTGAAGCTTTCTTT
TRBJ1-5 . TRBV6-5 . CASSYAEGNQPQHF TGTGCCAGCAGTTACGCCGAGGGCAATCAGCCCCAGCATTTT
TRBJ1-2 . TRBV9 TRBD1 CASSVDRRGSVYGYTF TGTGCCAGCAGCGTAGACCGCAGGGGGTCGGTCTATGGCTACACCTTC
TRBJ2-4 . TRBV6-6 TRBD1 CASRPGQGAKNIQYF TGTGCCAGCAGACCGGGACAGGGGGCCAAAAACATTCAGTACTTC
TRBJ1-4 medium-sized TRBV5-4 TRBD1 CASSHRDRGGSEKLFF TGTGCCAGCAGCCACCGGGACAGGGGAGGTAGTGAAAAACTGTTTTTT